A single sample is the source of the 22 T cell receptor beta chains below, sequenced in a study of blood T cell repertoires in COVID-19 (dated by TCRdb to 2018 to 2020). The library was built by means of the immunoSEQ multiplex PCR assay. TCRdb took this table from immuneACCESS and kept in-frame rearrangements with V and J called. Such tables lack part of the clones; where checked against another copy, unresolved V genes explain under half of the gap, and the rest is unexplained. In all, the sample holds about 170,000 clones, and under 85% of those were seen once. 6.5% to 7.5% of the sample belongs to the ten largest clones. The sequenced sample was peripheral blood. These receptors were obtained from an elderly man with COVID-19, enrolled during active disease.

This clone has more than one count but fewer than ten. The chain employs TRBV5-1 and TRBJ1-1; D is uncertain. This CDR3 has 13 residues. The V and J ends lost 6 bases and 1 base respectively, with 10 bases between them. Germline lookup yields CDR1 SGHRS and CDR2 YFSETQ. The CDR3 DNA is TGCGCCAGCAAGGAACAGTCGAACACTGAAGCTTTCTTT. Translated, it gives CASKEQSNTEAFF.

CDR3 sequence reads: CASSLFRADTQYF. CDR3 DNA sequence: TGTGCCAGCAGCTTGTTTCGAGCAGATACGCAGTATTTT. This chain links TRBV5-4 with TRBJ2-3; D is ambiguous. Between the trimmed V and J ends, which lost 1 base and 4 bases, there was a span of 7 bases. Germline assignment: CDR1 SGHNT and CDR2 YYREEE (reference sequence). The CDR3 covers 13 residues.

The chain recombines TRBV5-1 with TRBJ1-1, with D unclear. The CDR3 contains 14 residues. Trimming left V 2 bases short and J 1 base short, with 9 bases between. The germline V gene encodes CDR1 SGHRS and CDR2 YFSETQ. In DNA, the CDR3 is TGCGCCAGCAGCTTTAATGGGCGGAACACTGAAGCTTTCTTT. Translating it yields CASSFNGRNTEAFF.

The chain combines TRBV2 with TRBJ2-7; D is uncertain. The CDR3 spans 12 residues. Between the trimmed V and J ends, which lost 11 bases and 4 bases, there was a span of 15 bases. The germline CDR1 and CDR2 sequences are SNHLY and FYNNEI. DNA of the CDR3: TGTGCCGGCGGCCTGAACCCTTACGAGCAGTACTTC. Translated: CAGGLNPYEQYF.

This chain connects TRBV12-3 or TRBV12-4 to TRBJ1-2, with TRBD1 identical over 7 bases. J was trimmed by 7 bases and V by 5 bases; bases with no gene match: 4. The CDR3 spans 12 residues. CDR3 region: CASSDNRGGYTF. The CDR3 DNA reads as TGTGCCAGCAGTGACAACAGGGGTGGCTACACCTTC.

The DNA for the CDR3 is TGTGCCTCAACAGGGCTGAGAGAAAATTCACCCCTCCACTTT. Encoded protein: CASTGLRENSPLHF. The V and J genes are TRBV18 and TRBJ1-6; perhaps TRBD1 as D (6 bases). Germline loops: CDR1 KGHSH, CDR2 LQKENI. The CDR3 length is 14 residues. Trimming took 11 bases from V and 7 from J, leaving 18 bases between them.

The chain links TRBV9 to TRBJ2-7, with TRBD1 matching over 7 bases. The junction had 4 bases not matched to a gene; V was cut back by 3 bases and J by 1 base. The CDR3 totals 14 residues. The V gene's germline CDR1 is SGDLS and CDR2 YYNGEE. The DNA for the CDR3 is TGTGCCAGCAGCGCCGGGACAGTTTCCTACGAGCAGTACTTC. The encoded protein is CASSAGTVSYEQYF.

At least ten counts were recorded for this clone. The genes are TRBV11-2 and TRBJ1-1; D not resolved. V gave up 2 bases and J gave up 1 base, with 8 bases separating them. This CDR3 has 14 amino acids. Germline V gene data show CDR1 as SGHAT and CDR2 as FQNNGV. For the CDR3, the DNA is TGTGCCAGCAGCTTACGGGGTAGGAACACTGAAGCTTTCTTT. Translation gives CASSLRGRNTEAFF.

This clone was counted only a few times. This sequence joins TRBV5-4 and TRBJ1-4; 7 bases agree with TRBD1. The CDR3 is 15 residues long. Germline CDR1 SGHNT, CDR2 YYREEE (reference sequence). J gave up 8 bases and V 4 bases, and 11 bases lay outside the gene matches. The DNA for the CDR3 is TGTGCCAGCAGCACCAGACAGGGAATGGACGAAAAACTGTTTTTT. Its protein product is CASSTRQGMDEKLFF.

The table lists this clone with a few counts. The genes are TRBV11-2 and TRBJ2-3, with D perhaps TRBD1 (6 bases). The V and J ends lost 6 bases and 2 bases respectively, with 12 bases between them. Per germline, CDR1 SGHAT and CDR2 FQNNGV. CDR3 length: 14 amino acids. The CDR3 coding sequence is TGTGCCAGCAGAGTGCGACAGGCCACAGATACGCAGTATTTT. Translation: CASRVRQATDTQYF.

This sequence joins TRBV5-1 and TRBJ1-4; 11 bases fit TRBD1. Germline loops: CDR1 SGHRS, CDR2 YFSETQ. The CDR3 is 16 amino acids. The J segment lost 4 bases and the V segment lost 1 base, leaving 3 bases of the junction unmatched. CDR3 in DNA: TGCGCCAGCAGCTTGTTTGGGACAGGGGGTAATGAAAAACTGTTTTTT. Its translation: CASSLFGTGGNEKLFF. Combining the CDR3 with reference TRBV5-1 and TRBJ1-4 gives the whole variable domain KAGVTQTPRYLIKTRGQQVTLSCSPISGHRSVSWYQQTPGQGLQFLFEYFSETQRNKGNFPGRFSGRQFSNSRSEMNVSTLELGDSALYLCASSLFGTGGNEKLFFGSGTQLSVL.

This clone was counted between two and nine times. This sample also contains other DNA sequences that code for the same CDR3. J is TRBJ2-5 and V is TRBV2; D is perhaps TRBD2 (6 bases). Germline loops: CDR1 SNHLY, CDR2 FYNNEI. This CDR3 is built from 12 residues. V was clipped by 5 bases and J by 4 bases, with 8 bases between them. CDR3 coding DNA: TGTGCCAGCAGTACCGGGGGAGAGACCCAGTACTTC. Amino acids: CASSTGGETQYF.

The genes are TRBV6-1 and TRBJ1-2; 8 bases agree with TRBD1. The germline CDR1 and CDR2 sequences are MNHNS and SASEGT. The V and J ends lost 0 bases and 7 bases, in that order; junction bases with no gene match: 7. The CDR3 is made up of 15 amino acids. The CDR3 loop is CASSEALGQGRGYTF. CDR3 DNA sequence: TGTGCCAGCAGTGAAGCGTTAGGACAGGGTCGTGGCTACACCTTC.

This chain links TRBV19 with TRBJ1-2; no firm D call. Per the germline V gene, CDR1 is LNHDA and CDR2 is SQIVND (reference sequence). The length of the CDR3 is 12 residues. The ends were cut back, 7 bases at V and 4 bases at J, with 10 bases in the middle. The CDR3 reads CASMSLGYGYTF. The CDR3 nucleotides read TGTGCCAGTATGTCCCTAGGCTATGGCTACACCTTC.

This chain joins TRBV5-6 and TRBJ2-5; 8 positions agree with TRBD2. The junction had 4 bases not matched to a gene; V was cut back by 2 bases and J by 1 base. The CDR3 runs to 15 residues. Germline-derived CDR1 and CDR2 are SGHDT and YYEEEE. For the CDR3, the DNA is TGTGCCAGCAGCTTCCAGCGGGGGCGCCAAGAGACCCAGTACTTC. Translation gives CASSFQRGRQETQYF.

This clone was observed once. The chain joins TRBV4-2 to TRBJ1-1; D remains ambiguous. CDR1 is LGHNA and CDR2 is YNFKEQ in the germline V gene. Between the trimmed V and J ends, which lost 1 base and 0 bases, there was a span of 6 bases. This CDR3 contains 14 residues. Here the CDR3 reads CASSQAHMNTEAFF. CDR3 nucleotides: TGTGCCAGCAGCCAAGCACACATGAACACTGAAGCTTTCTTT.

The chain links TRBV7-3 to TRBJ1-1, with a possible D match to TRBD1 (6 bases). Trimming took 5 bases from V and 3 from J, leaving 16 bases between them. Germline V gives CDR1 SGHTA, CDR2 FQGTGA. The CDR3 length is 15 residues. CDR3 DNA sequence: TGTGCCAGCAGCCTAAGAGGGGGGGCGGACACTGAAGCTTTCTTT. It codes for CASSLRGGADTEAFF.

V is TRBV7-6 and J is TRBJ2-7, with TRBD1 identical over 8 bases. The CDR3 runs 14 residues. CDR1 is SGHVS and CDR2 is FNYEAQ in the germline V gene. The trim removed 3 bases at V and 4 bases at J, leaving 5 bases unmatched. The CDR3 spells CASSLSRTGYEQYF. The CDR3 DNA reads TGTGCCAGCAGCTTGAGCAGGACAGGGTACGAGCAGTACTTC.

This clone has only one observation. The chain carries TRBV11-3 and TRBJ2-1; perhaps TRBD1 as D (5 bases). The V gene lost 1 base and the J gene lost 2 bases, with 12 bases spanning the gap. This CDR3 comprises 16 residues. Germline assignment: CDR1 SGHNT and CDR2 YENEEA. The CDR3 reads CASSLVRTHTYNEQFF. The CDR3, as DNA: TGTGCCAGCAGCTTAGTCAGGACACACACCTACAATGAGCAGTTCTTC. The complete variable domain, with remaining parts taken from reference TRBV11-3 and TRBJ2-1, reads EAGVVQSPRYKIIEKKQPVAFWCNPISGHNTLYWYLQNLGQGPELLIRYENEEAVDDSQLPKDRFSAERLKGVDSTLKIQPAELGDSAVYLCASSLVRTHTYNEQFFGPGTRLTVL.

This clone was observed a few times. This chain joins TRBV5-1 and TRBJ1-6; no reliable D call. This CDR3 is 14 amino acids long. In germline, CDR1 is SGHRS, CDR2 YFSETQ. V dropped 3 bases and J dropped 4 bases, with 8 bases sitting between them. For the CDR3, the DNA is TGCGCCAGCAGCTGGGCGGGATATAATTCACCCCTCCACTTT. Its translation: CASSWAGYNSPLHF.

The chain is built from TRBV7-8 and TRBJ1-2; 7 nucleotides align to TRBD1. Germline assignment: CDR1 SGHVS and CDR2 FQNEAQ. The CDR3 runs to 17 residues. The ends lost 1 base at V and 4 bases at J; junction bases unmatched: 12. In nucleotides, the CDR3 is TGTGCCAGCAGCTTAGTCCTCAGGACAGGCCGCCTCTATGGCTACACCTTC. Translated: CASSLVLRTGRLYGYTF. The variable domain in full, with the rest retrieved from reference TRBV7-8 and TRBJ1-2, is GAGVSQSPRYKVAKRGQDVALRCDPISGHVSLFWYQQALGQGPEFLTYFQNEAQLDKSGLPSDRFFAERPEGSVSTLKIQRTQQEDSAVYLCASSLVLRTGRLYGYTFGSGTRLTVV.

The chain combines TRBV6-1 with TRBJ1-4; possible D gene TRBD1, 6 bases. The CDR3 sequence is 16 residues long. The germline V gene has CDR1 MNHNS and CDR2 SASEGT. V lost 1 base to trimming and J lost 8 bases, with 17 bases between them. CDR3 sequence: CASSEGGGRGREKLFF. The CDR3 region has the DNA TGTGCCAGCAGTGAAGGTGGTGGCAGGGGACGCGAAAAACTGTTTTTT.